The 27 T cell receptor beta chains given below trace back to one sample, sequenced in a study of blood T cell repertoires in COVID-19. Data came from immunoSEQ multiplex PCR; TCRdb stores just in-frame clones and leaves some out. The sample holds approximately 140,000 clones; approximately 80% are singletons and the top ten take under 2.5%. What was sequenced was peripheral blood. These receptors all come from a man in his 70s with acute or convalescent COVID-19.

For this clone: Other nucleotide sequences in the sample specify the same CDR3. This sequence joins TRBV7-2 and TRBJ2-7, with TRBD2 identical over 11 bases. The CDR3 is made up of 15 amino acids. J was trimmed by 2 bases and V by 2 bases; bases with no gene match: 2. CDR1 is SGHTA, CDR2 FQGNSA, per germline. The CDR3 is CASSLRLAGPYEQYF. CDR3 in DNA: TGTGCCAGCAGCTTACGACTAGCGGGACCCTACGAGCAGTACTTC.

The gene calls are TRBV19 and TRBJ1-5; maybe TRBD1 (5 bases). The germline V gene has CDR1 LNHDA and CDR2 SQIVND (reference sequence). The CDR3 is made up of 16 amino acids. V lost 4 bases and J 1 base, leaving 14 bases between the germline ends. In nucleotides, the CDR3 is TGTGCCAGTAGTAAATCCTCGGGACTCAGCAATCAGCCCCAGCATTTT. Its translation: CASSKSSGLSNQPQHF. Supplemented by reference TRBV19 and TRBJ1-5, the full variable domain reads DGGITQSPKYLFRKEGQNVTLSCEQNLNHDAMYWYRQDPGQGLRLIYYSQIVNDFQKGDIAEGYSVSREKKESFPLTVTSAQKNPTAFYLCASSKSSGLSNQPQHFGDGTRLSIL.

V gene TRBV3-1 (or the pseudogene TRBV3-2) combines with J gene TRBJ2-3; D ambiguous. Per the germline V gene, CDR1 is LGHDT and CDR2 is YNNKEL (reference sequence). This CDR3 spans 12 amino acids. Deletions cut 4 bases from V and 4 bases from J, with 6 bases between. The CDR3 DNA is TGTGCCAGCAGCCCTAGTGCAGATACGCAGTATTTT. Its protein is CASSPSADTQYF.

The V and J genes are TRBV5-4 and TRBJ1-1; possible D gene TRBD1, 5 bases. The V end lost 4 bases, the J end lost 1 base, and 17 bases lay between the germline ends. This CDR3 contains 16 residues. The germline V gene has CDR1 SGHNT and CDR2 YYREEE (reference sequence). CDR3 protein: CASSPGGLGANTEAFF. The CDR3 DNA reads TGTGCCAGCAGCCCCGGCGGTCTTGGGGCGAACACTGAAGCTTTCTTT.

This CDR3 reads CASTTVGVSEQYF. The CDR3 DNA reads TGTGCCAGTACCACCGTAGGGGTTAGCGAGCAGTACTTC. The rearrangement joins TRBV19 to TRBJ2-7, with D possibly TRBD1 on 5 matching bases. This CDR3 has 13 residues. The ends were cut back, 7 bases at V and 6 bases at J, with 16 bases in the middle. The germline gives CDR1 LNHDA, CDR2 SQIVND (reference sequence).

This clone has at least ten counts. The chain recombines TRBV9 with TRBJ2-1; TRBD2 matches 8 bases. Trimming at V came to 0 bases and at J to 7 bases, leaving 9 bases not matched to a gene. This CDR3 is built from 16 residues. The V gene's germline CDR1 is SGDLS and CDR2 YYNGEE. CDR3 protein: CASSVGGLGNSNEQFF. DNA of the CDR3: TGTGCCAGCAGCGTAGGGGGACTAGGGAATTCTAATGAGCAGTTCTTC.

The CDR3 nucleotides read TGTGCCAGCAGCTCCGCGGGGGGGAGGACCGGGGAGCTGTTTTTT. As protein: CASSSAGGRTGELFF. V and J are TRBV7-3 and TRBJ2-2; 9 bases fit TRBD2. V was clipped by 4 bases and J by 5 bases; unmatched bases: 5. The CDR3 loop spans 15 amino acids. Per the germline V gene, CDR1 is SGHTA and CDR2 is FQGTGA.

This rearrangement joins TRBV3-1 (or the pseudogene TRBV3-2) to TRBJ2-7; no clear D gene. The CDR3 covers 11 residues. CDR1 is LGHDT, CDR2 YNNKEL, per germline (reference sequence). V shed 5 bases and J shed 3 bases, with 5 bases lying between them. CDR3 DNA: TGTGCCAGCAGCGCCTACTACGAGCAGTACTTC. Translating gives CASSAYYEQYF.

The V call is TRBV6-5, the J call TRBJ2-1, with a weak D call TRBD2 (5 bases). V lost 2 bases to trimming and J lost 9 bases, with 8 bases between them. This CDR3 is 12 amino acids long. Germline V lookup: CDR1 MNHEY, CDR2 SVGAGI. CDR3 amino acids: CASSYGSGEQFF. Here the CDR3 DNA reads TGTGCCAGCAGTTACGGGAGCGGTGAGCAGTTCTTC.

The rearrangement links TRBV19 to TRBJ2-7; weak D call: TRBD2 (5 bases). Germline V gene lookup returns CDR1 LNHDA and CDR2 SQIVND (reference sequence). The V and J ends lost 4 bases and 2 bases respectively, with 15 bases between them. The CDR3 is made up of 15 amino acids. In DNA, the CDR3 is TGTGCCAGTAGTAGTCCAGGAGGTTCCCCCTACGAGCAGTACTTC. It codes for CASSSPGGSPYEQYF.

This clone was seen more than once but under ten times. The CDR3 sequence is CASSLPGQGTQPQHF. CDR3 nucleotides: TGTGCCAGCAGTCTCCCGGGACAGGGGACTCAGCCCCAGCATTTT. The chain joins TRBV28 to TRBJ1-5; 10 bases map to TRBD1. V shed 5 bases, J shed 6 bases, and the junction held 7 bases outside the gene matches. The length of the CDR3 is 15 residues. Germline lookup yields CDR1 MDHEN and CDR2 SYDVKM.

CDR3 coding DNA: TGTGCCAGCAGCCCAGAATTCTATGGCTACACCTTC. Protein sequence: CASSPEFYGYTF. The V and J genes are TRBV7-9 and TRBJ1-2; no clear D gene. This CDR3 comprises 12 residues. V lost 5 bases, J lost 4 bases, and 8 bases lay in between. CDR1 is SEHNR and CDR2 is FQNEAQ in the germline V gene (reference sequence).

The CDR3: CASSSRGEDEKLFF. CDR3 in DNA: TGTGCCAGCAGTTCCCGGGGGGAGGATGAAAAACTGTTTTTT. This chain uses TRBV28 with TRBJ1-4; the D gene is possibly TRBD1 (5 bases). Germline loops: CDR1 MDHEN, CDR2 SYDVKM. V lost 4 bases to trimming and J lost 6 bases, with 12 bases between them. The CDR3 consists of 14 residues.

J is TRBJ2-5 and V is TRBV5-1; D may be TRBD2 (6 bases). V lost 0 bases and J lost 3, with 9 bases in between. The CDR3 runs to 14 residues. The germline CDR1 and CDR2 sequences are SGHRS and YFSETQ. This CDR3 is CASSLVGGEETQYF. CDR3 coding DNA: TGCGCCAGCAGCTTGGTTGGAGGGGAAGAGACCCAGTACTTC.

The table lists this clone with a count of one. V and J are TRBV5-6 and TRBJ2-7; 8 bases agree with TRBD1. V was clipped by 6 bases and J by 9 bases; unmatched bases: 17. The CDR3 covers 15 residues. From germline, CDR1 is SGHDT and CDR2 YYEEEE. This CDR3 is CASTPRQGAIWRQYF. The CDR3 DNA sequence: TGTGCCAGCACCCCCCGCCAGGGGGCCATCTGGAGGCAGTACTTC.

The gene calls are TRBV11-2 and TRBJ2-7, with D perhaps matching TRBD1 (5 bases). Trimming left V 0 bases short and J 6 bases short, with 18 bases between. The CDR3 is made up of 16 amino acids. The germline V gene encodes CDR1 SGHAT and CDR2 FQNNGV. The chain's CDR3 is CASSLDPEFRQTEQYF. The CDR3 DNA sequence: TGTGCCAGCAGCTTAGATCCTGAGTTTAGACAGACCGAGCAGTACTTC.

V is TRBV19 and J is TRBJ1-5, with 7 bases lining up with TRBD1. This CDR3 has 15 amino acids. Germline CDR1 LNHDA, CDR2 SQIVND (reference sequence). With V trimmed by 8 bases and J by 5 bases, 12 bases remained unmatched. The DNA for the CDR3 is TGTGCCAGTCTCGGCAGGGGGGAAGGACATCAGCCCCAGCATTTT. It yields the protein CASLGRGEGHQPQHF. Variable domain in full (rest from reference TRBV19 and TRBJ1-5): DGGITQSPKYLFRKEGQNVTLSCEQNLNHDAMYWYRQDPGQGLRLIYYSQIVNDFQKGDIAEGYSVSREKKESFPLTVTSAQKNPTAFYLCASLGRGEGHQPQHFGDGTRLSIL.

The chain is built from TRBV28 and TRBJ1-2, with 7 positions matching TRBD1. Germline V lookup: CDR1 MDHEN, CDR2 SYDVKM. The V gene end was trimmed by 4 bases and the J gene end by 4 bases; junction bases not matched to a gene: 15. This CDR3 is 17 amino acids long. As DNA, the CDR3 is TGTGCCAGCAGTTGGATATCGATCTGGGACAGTCTCTATGGCTACACCTTC. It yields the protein CASSWISIWDSLYGYTF.

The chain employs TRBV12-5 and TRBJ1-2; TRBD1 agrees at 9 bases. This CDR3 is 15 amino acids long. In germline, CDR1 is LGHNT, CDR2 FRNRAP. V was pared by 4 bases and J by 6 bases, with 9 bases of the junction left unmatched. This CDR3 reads CASGSPGGTGNGYTF. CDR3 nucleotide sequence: TGTGCTAGTGGTTCGCCAGGCGGGACAGGGAATGGCTACACCTTC.

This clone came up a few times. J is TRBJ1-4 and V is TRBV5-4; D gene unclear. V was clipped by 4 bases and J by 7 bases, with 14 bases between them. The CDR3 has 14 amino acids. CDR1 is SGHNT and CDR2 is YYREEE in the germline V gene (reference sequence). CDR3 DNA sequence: TGTGCCAGCAGCCCACAATCGGGGTTTGAAAAACTGTTTTTT. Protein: CASSPQSGFEKLFF.

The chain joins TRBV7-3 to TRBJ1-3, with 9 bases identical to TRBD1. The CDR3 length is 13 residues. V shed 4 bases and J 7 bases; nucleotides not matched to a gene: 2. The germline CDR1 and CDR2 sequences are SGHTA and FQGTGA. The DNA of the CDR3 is TGTGCCAGCAGCTCCGGACAGGGGAACACCATATATTTT. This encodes CASSSGQGNTIYF.

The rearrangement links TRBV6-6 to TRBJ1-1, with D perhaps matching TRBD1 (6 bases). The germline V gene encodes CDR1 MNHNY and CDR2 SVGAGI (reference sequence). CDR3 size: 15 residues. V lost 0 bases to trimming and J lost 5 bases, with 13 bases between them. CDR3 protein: CASSYSTEQGTEAFF. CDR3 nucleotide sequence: TGTGCCAGCAGTTACTCTACAGAACAGGGTACTGAAGCTTTCTTT.

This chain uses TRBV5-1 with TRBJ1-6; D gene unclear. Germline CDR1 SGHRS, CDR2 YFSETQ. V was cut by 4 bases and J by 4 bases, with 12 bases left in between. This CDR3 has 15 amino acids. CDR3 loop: CASSPASGYNSPLHF. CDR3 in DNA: TGCGCCAGCAGCCCGGCCTCAGGTTATAATTCACCCCTCCACTTT.

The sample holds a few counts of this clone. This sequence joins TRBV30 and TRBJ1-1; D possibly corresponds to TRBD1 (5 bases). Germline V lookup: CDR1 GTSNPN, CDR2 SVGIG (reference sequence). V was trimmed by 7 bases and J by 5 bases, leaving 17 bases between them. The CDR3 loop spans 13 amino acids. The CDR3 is CAYPTLRGTEAFF. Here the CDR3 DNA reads TGTGCCTACCCGACACTAAGGGGAACTGAAGCTTTCTTT.

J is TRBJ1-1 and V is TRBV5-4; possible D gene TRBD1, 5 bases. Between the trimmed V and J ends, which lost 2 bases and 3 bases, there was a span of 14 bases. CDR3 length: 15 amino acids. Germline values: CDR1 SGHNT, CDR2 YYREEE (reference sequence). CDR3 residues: CASSLIPGRDTEAFF. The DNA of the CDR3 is TGTGCCAGCAGCTTAATTCCCGGCAGGGACACTGAAGCTTTCTTT.

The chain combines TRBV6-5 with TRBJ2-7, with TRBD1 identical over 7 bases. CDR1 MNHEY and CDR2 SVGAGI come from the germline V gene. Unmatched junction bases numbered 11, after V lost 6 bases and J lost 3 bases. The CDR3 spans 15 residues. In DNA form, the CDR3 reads TGTGCCAGCAGCCCCCGACAGGGTTCCTTCTACGAGCAGTACTTC. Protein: CASSPRQGSFYEQYF.

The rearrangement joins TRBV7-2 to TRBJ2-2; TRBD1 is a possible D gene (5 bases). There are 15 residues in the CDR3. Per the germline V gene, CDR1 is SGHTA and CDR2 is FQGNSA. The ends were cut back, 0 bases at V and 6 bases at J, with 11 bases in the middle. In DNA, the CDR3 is TGTGCCAGCAGCTTAGCGCGGTCCAGGGCCGGGGAGCTGTTTTTT. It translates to CASSLARSRAGELFF. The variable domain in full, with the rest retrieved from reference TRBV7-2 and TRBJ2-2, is GAGVSQSPSNKVTEKGKDVELRCDPISGHTALYWYRQSLGQGLEFLIYFQGNSAPDKSGLPSDRFSAERTGGSVSTLTIQRTQQEDSAVYLCASSLARSRAGELFFGEGSRLTVL.